These 20 T cell receptor beta chains were sequenced from one sample in a study of OX40 agonist ivuxolimab in advanced cancers. Some clones are missing from TCRdb's copy, which holds only in-frame ones; the method was immunoSEQ multiplex PCR. The profile shows 65,000 to 90,000 clones, roughly 78% of them singletons. This material consisted of CD4+ or CD8+ T cells sorted from blood, taken in a trial of the OX40 agonist ivuxolimab. The source of these receptors is an adult with an advanced solid tumor such as melanoma, head and neck, liver or kidney cancer.

This clone occurred once. The chain recombines TRBV5-6 with TRBJ1-6; TRBD1 matches 7 bases. CDR3 size: 16 residues. With V trimmed by 1 base and J by 6 bases, 7 bases remained unmatched. CDR1 and CDR2 (germline): SGHDT, YYEEEE. CDR3 in DNA: TGTGCCAGCAGCTTGAGAGGGGGCGCGTCTAATTCACCCCTCCACTTT. It translates to CASSLRGGASNSPLHF.

The chain has TRBV7-2 and TRBJ1-5, with 7 bases matching TRBD1. Germline V gene data show CDR1 as SGHTA and CDR2 as FQGNSA. Trimming cost V 1 base and J 6 bases; bases outside gene matches: 9. The CDR3 contains 16 residues. The CDR3, as DNA: TGTGCCAGCAGCTTAGACGGGACAGTCTTTAGTCAGCCCCAGCATTTT. Amino acid sequence: CASSLDGTVFSQPQHF. The whole variable domain, filled in from reference TRBV7-2 and TRBJ1-5, reads GAGVSQSPSNKVTEKGKDVELRCDPISGHTALYWYRQSLGQGLEFLIYFQGNSAPDKSGLPSDRFSAERTGGSVSTLTIQRTQQEDSAVYLCASSLDGTVFSQPQHFGDGTRLSIL.

The J gene is TRBJ2-5, the V gene TRBV5-4, with TRBD2 as a possible D gene (6 bases). V gave up 0 bases and J gave up 5 bases, with 11 bases separating them. The CDR3 contains 14 residues. Germline V CDR1 and CDR2: SGHNT, YYREEE (reference sequence). The CDR3 DNA reads as TGTGCCAGCAGCTTGGAGCGGGCGCAGGAGACCCAGTACTTC. Translating gives CASSLERAQETQYF.

This clone was observed a single time. The chain is built from TRBV27 and TRBJ2-5, with 12 bases identical to TRBD2. Germline CDR1 MNHEY, CDR2 SMNVEV (reference sequence). After removal of 5 bases from V and 7 bases from J, the junction contained 11 bases not matched to a gene. The CDR3 covers 16 residues. CDR3 nucleotides: TGTGCCAGCAGTCTCTCGACTAGCGGGGGAGGTGGGACCCAGTACTTC. Translated: CASSLSTSGGGGTQYF.

The rearrangement uses TRBV6-1 and TRBJ2-5, with 8 bases aligning to TRBD2. This CDR3 region has 15 residues. V gave up 5 bases and J gave up 5 bases; unmatched junction bases: 10. CDR1 is MNHNS and CDR2 is SASEGT in the germline V gene. CDR3 sequence (DNA): TGTGCCAGCAGTCCCGCCAGCGGGAGCAGTGAGACCCAGTACTTC. Translating it yields CASSPASGSSETQYF.

In this sample, this clone turned up a few times. The rearrangement uses TRBV29-1 and TRBJ2-6; D gene ambiguous. The CDR3 runs 15 residues. Germline loops: CDR1 SQVTM, CDR2 ANQGSEA. The germline V and J ends were trimmed by 5 bases and 0 bases, with 11 bases remaining between them. The CDR3 loop is CSVRVPLSGANVLTF. CDR3 coding DNA: TGCAGCGTTCGGGTCCCACTCTCTGGGGCCAACGTCCTGACTTTC.

The rearrangement uses TRBV6-1 and TRBJ1-5; 10 positions match TRBD1. Germline CDR1 reads MNHNS; CDR2 reads SASEGT. The CDR3 sequence is 15 residues long. Losses at the gene ends were 8 bases for V and 2 bases for J; bases not matched to a gene: 6. CDR3 in DNA: TGTGCCAGCCTTTTTGGACAGGGGGGCAATCAGCCCCAGCATTTT. Its protein is CASLFGQGGNQPQHF.

This rearrangement joins TRBV4-1 to TRBJ1-4; 7 bases line up with TRBD1. Germline V gene lookup returns CDR1 MGHRA and CDR2 YSYEKL. V shed 4 bases and J 7 bases; nucleotides not matched to a gene: 9. This CDR3 is 15 amino acids long. CDR3 coding DNA: TGCGCCAGCAGCCTTCCCCGACAGGGAACTGAAAAACTGTTTTTT. Protein sequence: CASSLPRQGTEKLFF.

V usage is TRBV18 and J usage is TRBJ2-1, with unresolved D. The CDR3 sequence is 15 residues long. V lost 1 base and J lost 0, with 7 bases in between. Germline-derived CDR1 and CDR2 are KGHSH and LQKENI. The chain's CDR3 is CASSPRPSSYNEQFF. The DNA of the CDR3 is TGTGCCAGCTCACCACGACCGAGCTCCTACAATGAGCAGTTCTTC.

The CDR3 nucleotides are TGTGCCAGCAGCTTAGAAACAGGGCGCGAGACCCAGTACTTC. Residues: CASSLETGRETQYF. J is TRBJ2-5 and V is TRBV7-9; possibly TRBD1 for D (6 bases). The V gene lost 1 base and the J gene lost 5 bases, with 11 bases spanning the gap. CDR3 size: 14 residues. The V gene's germline CDR1 is SEHNR and CDR2 FQNEAQ (reference sequence). Variable domain in full (rest from reference TRBV7-9 and TRBJ2-5): DTGVSQNPRHKITKRGQNVTFRCDPISEHNRLYWYRQTLGQGPEFLTYFQNEAQLEKSRLLSDRFSAERPKGSFSTLEIQRTEQGDSAMYLCASSLETGRETQYFGPGTRLLVL.

The V and J genes are TRBV11-2 and TRBJ2-2; 9 bases agree with TRBD1. V gave up 2 bases and J gave up 7 bases; unmatched junction bases: 8. Germline V gene data show CDR1 as SGHAT and CDR2 as FQNNGV. The CDR3 extends over 16 amino acids. DNA of the CDR3: TGTGCCAGCAGCTTACGTTGGACAGGGGTCGGCGGGGAGCTGTTTTTT. This codes for CASSLRWTGVGGELFF.

The J gene is TRBJ2-3, the V gene TRBV9; TRBD2 matches 8 bases. This CDR3 is 16 amino acids long. Germline loops: CDR1 SGDLS, CDR2 YYNGEE. With 3 bases clipped from V and 7 bases from J, the junction kept 13 bases outside the gene matches. The CDR3 DNA sequence: TGTGCCAGCAGCGCGGCCGGGGGGGCCGTAAATCATACGCAGTATTTT. It is translated as CASSAAGGAVNHTQYF.

The chain couples TRBV29-1 to TRBJ2-7; possibly TRBD1 for D (6 bases). V was pared by 4 bases and J by 0 bases, with 10 bases between. Per the germline V gene, CDR1 is SQVTM and CDR2 is ANQGSEA. CDR3 length: 13 amino acids. The CDR3 sequence is CSVGSGHSYEQYF. In DNA form, the CDR3 reads TGCAGCGTTGGCTCGGGACACTCCTACGAGCAGTACTTC.

This clone was recorded a few times. The J gene is TRBJ1-4, the V gene TRBV18; weak D call: TRBD1 (5 bases). In germline, CDR1 is KGHSH, CDR2 LQKENI. The CDR3 is 13 amino acids. Trimming took off 4 bases at V and 5 bases at J, with 8 bases between the two ends. The CDR3 coding sequence is TGTGCCAGCTCACGCGCAGGGAATGAAAAACTGTTTTTT. It yields the protein CASSRAGNEKLFF.

The genes are TRBV27 and TRBJ2-3; TRBD2 matches 9 bases. The V and J ends lost 6 bases and 3 bases, in that order; junction bases with no gene match: 4. The CDR3 is 14 residues long. Per the germline V gene, CDR1 is MNHEY and CDR2 is SMNVEV (reference sequence). CDR3 region: CASRWTSETDTQYF. In DNA form, the CDR3 reads TGTGCCAGCAGATGGACTAGCGAGACAGATACGCAGTATTTT.

About this clone: The same CDR3 arises from other DNA sequences in this sample as well. The V gene is TRBV28, the J gene TRBJ2-5, with D unclear. Germline values: CDR1 MDHEN, CDR2 SYDVKM. This CDR3 is built from 11 residues. V was shortened by 5 bases and J by 3 bases, with 4 bases between the two germline ends. This CDR3 is CASSLEETQYF. DNA for the CDR3: TGTGCCAGCAGTCTTGAAGAGACCCAGTACTTC.

V usage is TRBV5-5 and J usage is TRBJ2-5; 7 bases match TRBD2. The CDR3 runs to 16 residues. The V segment lost 2 bases and the J segment 1 base; nucleotides outside the gene matches: 8. The germline V gene has CDR1 SGHKS and CDR2 YYEKEE (reference sequence). As DNA, the CDR3 is TGTGCCAGCAGCTTAAGTCCGGCTAGCGGCCAAGAGACCCAGTACTTC. Its translation is CASSLSPASGQETQYF.

The genes are TRBV4-1 and TRBJ2-2; D may be TRBD2 (6 bases). The CDR3 is 15 residues long. In germline, CDR1 is MGHRA, CDR2 YSYEKL. With 6 bases removed from V and 7 bases from J, the gap between germline ends came to 18 bases. The CDR3 DNA reads as TGCGCCAGCAGTAATCCCAAGGGGCGGGGCGGGGAGCTGTTTTTT. As protein: CASSNPKGRGGELFF.

This clone was found a few times. The genes are TRBV6-5 and TRBJ2-1; a possible D gene is TRBD2 (5 bases). Looked up from germline, CDR1 is MNHEY and CDR2 is SVGAGI. This CDR3 comprises 12 residues. V was shortened by 7 bases and J by 5 bases, with 9 bases between the two germline ends. Here the CDR3 DNA reads TGTGCCAGCAACACTAGACACAATGAGCAGTTCTTC. Protein: CASNTRHNEQFF.

This chain joins TRBV4-2 and TRBJ1-1; tentatively, D is TRBD1 (5 bases). Germline assignment: CDR1 LGHNA and CDR2 YNFKEQ. The CDR3 consists of 13 residues. Between the trimmed V and J ends, which lost 8 bases and 0 bases, there was a span of 10 bases. CDR3 in amino acids: CASGDGMNTEAFF. The CDR3 DNA is TGTGCCAGCGGGGACGGCATGAACACTGAAGCTTTCTTT.